This T cell receptor beta chain came from a study of cytomegalovirus exposure and HLA in healthy donors. The CDR3 runs 15 residues. The trim removed 2 bases at V and 0 bases at J, leaving 3 bases unmatched. Germline values: CDR1 SGDLS, CDR2 YYNGEE. The PCR contained 60 Vbeta and 13 Jbeta primers. Generated by immunoSEQ multiplex PCR, the TCRdb table keeps only in-frame clones and is missing some. Its listing shows about 130,000 clones. The receptor was derived from a man younger than 35 in good health and CMV-seronegative. The chain uses TRBV9 and TRBJ2-7, with 9 bases lining up with TRBD2. Sequencing was carried out using PBMCs. CDR3 region: CASSVRSGSSYEQYF. CDR3 coding DNA: TGTGCCAGCAGCGTCCGTAGCGGGAGCTCCTACGAGCAGTACTTC.